This T cell receptor (beta chain) appears in the sequencing data of a study of beta chain features in type 1 diabetes. Study conclusions and caveats: Type 1 diabetes patients had moderately but significantly shorter TCRB CDR3s in all four CD4+ subsets. A PCR bias possibly favoring shorter templates would apply equally to patients and controls.

Germline lookup yields CDR1 MNHNS and CDR2 SASEGT. The CDR3 covers 14 residues. The V end lost 3 bases, the J end lost 4 bases, and 12 bases lay between the germline ends. Sequencing targeted expressed TCRB transcripts, as all isolated RNA had been reverse transcribed. Profiling relied on immunoSEQ multiplex PCR, and the TCRdb table lists in-frame clones only, not all of them. This table has approximately 730,000 clones, about an eighth appearing once. This clone was seen more than once but under ten times. Antigen: not known. Purity exceeding 98% was reached by all sorted populations. V gene TRBV6-1 combines with J gene TRBJ2-5, with D possibly being TRBD1 (6 bases). The sequenced material came from naive CD4+ T cells from blood. The TCR sequence derives from a man younger than 35 with type 1 diabetes. CDR3 protein: CASSDNGGPETQYF. In DNA form, the CDR3 reads TGTGCCAGCAGTGATAATGGGGGCCCAGAGACCCAGTACTTC.